This T cell receptor beta chain originates from a study of CD8 T cells in ankylosing spondylitis. Whole-study findings and limits: Within matched ankylosing spondylitis synovial fluid, disease-linked clones were reportedly significantly enriched. Blood of patients with ankylosing spondylitis appeared to be characterized by a TCR beta motif of several highly homologous variants.

Comment on this clonotype: Its antigen is unidentified.

TCRdb recomputed calls from the 5' RACE reads with MiXCR, one row per CDR3 protein. Of some 200,000 distinct CDR3 sequences in the sample, more than 10% were seen once. This CDR3 comprises 16 residues. Deletions cut 7 bases from V and 3 bases from J, with 22 bases between. The rearrangement links TRBV23-1 to TRBJ2-7, with D perhaps TRBD1 or TRBD2 (5 bases each). TRBV23-1 is an open reading frame whose function is uncertain. The clonotype originates from a male donor with ankylosing spondylitis or in good health (not recorded which). The sample taken for sequencing was blood, either unsorted or a sorted T cell fraction (not recorded which). CDR3 nucleotides: TGCGCCAGCAACCGTGGGATAGGGGACGCCTTCTACGAGCAGTACTTC. Residues: CASNRGIGDAFYEQYF.